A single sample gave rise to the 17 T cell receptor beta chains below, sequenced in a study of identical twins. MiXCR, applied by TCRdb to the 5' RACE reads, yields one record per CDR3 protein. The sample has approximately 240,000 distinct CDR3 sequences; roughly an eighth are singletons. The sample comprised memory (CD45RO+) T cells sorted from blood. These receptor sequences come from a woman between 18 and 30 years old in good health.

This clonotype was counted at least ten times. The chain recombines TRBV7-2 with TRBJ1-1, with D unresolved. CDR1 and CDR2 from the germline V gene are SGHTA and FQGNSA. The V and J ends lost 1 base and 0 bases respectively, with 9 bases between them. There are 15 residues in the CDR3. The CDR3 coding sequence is TGTGCCAGCAGCTTAGTTCGGACCCTGAACACTGAAGCTTTCTTT. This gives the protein CASSLVRTLNTEAFF.

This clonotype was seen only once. CDR3 nucleotide sequence: TGCAGTGCTGGAGGCAGGGGCTCGCACGAGCAGTACTTC. Translated: CSAGGRGSHEQYF. This sequence joins TRBV20-1 and TRBJ2-7; D is possibly TRBD1 (6 bases). The length of the CDR3 is 13 residues. Per the germline V gene, CDR1 is DFQATT and CDR2 is SNEGSKA (reference sequence). Trimming took off 5 bases at V and 5 bases at J, with 16 bases between the two ends.

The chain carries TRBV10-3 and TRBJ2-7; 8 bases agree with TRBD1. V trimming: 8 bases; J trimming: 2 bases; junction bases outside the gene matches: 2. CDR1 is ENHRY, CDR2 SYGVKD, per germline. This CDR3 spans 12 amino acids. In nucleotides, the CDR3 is TGTGCCATCCGGACAGGGCCCTACGAGCAGTACTTC. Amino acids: CAIRTGPYEQYF.

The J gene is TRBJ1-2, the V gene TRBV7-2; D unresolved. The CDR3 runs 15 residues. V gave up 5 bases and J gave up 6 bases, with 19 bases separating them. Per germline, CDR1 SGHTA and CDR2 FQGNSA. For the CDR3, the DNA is TGTGCCAGCAGCCTCCGGACGGACGTCCAGGATGGCTACACCTTC. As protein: CASSLRTDVQDGYTF. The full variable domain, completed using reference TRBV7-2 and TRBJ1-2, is GAGVSQSPSNKVTEKGKDVELRCDPISGHTALYWYRQSLGQGLEFLIYFQGNSAPDKSGLPSDRFSAERTGGSVSTLTIQRTQQEDSAVYLCASSLRTDVQDGYTFGSGTRLTVV.

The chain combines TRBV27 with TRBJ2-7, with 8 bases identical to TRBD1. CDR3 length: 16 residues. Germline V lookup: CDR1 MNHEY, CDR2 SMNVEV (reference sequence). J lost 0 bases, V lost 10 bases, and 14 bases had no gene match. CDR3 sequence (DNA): TGTGCCATTTTAAAGCAGGGGGCTGGAAGCTCCTACGAGCAGTACTTC. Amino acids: CAILKQGAGSSYEQYF.

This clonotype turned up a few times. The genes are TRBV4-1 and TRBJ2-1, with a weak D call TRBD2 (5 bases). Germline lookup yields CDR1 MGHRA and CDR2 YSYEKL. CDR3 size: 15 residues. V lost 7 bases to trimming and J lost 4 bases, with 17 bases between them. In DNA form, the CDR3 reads TGCGCCAGCACCGCGTTAGGACTTGTATACAATGAGCAGTTCTTC. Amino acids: CASTALGLVYNEQFF.

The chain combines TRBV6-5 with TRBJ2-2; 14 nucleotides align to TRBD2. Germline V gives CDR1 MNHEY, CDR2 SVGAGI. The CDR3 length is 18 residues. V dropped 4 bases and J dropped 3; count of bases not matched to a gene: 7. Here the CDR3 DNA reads TGTGCCAGCAGTTGGGGACTAGCGGGGGCCGGGGACACCGGGGAGCTGTTTTTT. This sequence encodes CASSWGLAGAGDTGELFF.

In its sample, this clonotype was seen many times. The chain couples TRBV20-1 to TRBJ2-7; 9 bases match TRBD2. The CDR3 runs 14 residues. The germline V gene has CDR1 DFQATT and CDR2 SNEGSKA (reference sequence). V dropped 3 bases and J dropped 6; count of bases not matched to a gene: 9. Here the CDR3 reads CSARRASGISEQYF. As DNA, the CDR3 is TGCAGTGCTAGGCGGGCTAGCGGGATAAGCGAGCAGTACTTC.

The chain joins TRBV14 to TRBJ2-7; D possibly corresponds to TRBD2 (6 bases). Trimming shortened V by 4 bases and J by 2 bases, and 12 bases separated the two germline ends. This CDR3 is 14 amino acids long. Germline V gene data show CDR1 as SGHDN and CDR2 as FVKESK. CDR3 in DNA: TGTGCCAGCAGCCCCGCCGGGAGCCCCTACGAGCAGTACTTC. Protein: CASSPAGSPYEQYF. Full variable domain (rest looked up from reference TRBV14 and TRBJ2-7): EAGVTQFPSHSVIEKGQTVTLRCDPISGHDNLYWYRRVMGKEIKFLLHFVKESKQDESGMPNNRFLAERTGGTYSTLKVQPAELEDSGVYFCASSPAGSPYEQYFGPGTRLTVT.

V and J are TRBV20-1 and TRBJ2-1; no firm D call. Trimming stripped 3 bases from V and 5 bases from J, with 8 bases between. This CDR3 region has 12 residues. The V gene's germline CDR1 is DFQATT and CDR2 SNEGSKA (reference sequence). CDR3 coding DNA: TGCAGTGCTAGCAAAAACCACAATGAGCAGTTCTTC. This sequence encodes CSASKNHNEQFF.

The CDR3 DNA follows: TGTGCCAGCAGCTTATTGGGGGACCCCTCCTACGAGCAGTACTTC. It translates to CASSLLGDPSYEQYF. The gene calls are TRBV7-3 and TRBJ2-7; possibly TRBD1 or TRBD2 for D (5 bases each). The CDR3 extends over 15 amino acids. The germline V gene has CDR1 SGHTA and CDR2 FQGTGA. The ends were cut back, 2 bases at V and 0 bases at J, with 11 bases in the middle.

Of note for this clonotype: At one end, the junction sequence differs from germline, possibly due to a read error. This CDR3 is CASRIAGINTEAFF. CDR3 bases: TGTGCCAGTAGGATAGCAGGCATAAACACTGAAGCTTTCTTT. This chain connects TRBV19 to TRBJ1-1; D remains unclear. Germline values: CDR1 LNHDA, CDR2 SQIVND (reference sequence). The CDR3 length is 14 residues. Together with reference TRBV19 and TRBJ1-1, the CDR3 gives the full variable domain: DGGITQSPKYLFRKEGQNVTLSCEQNLNHDAMYWYRQDPGQGLRLIYYSQIVNDFQKGDIAEGYSVSREKKESFPLTVTSAQKNPTAFYLCASRIAGINTEAFFGQGTRLTVV.

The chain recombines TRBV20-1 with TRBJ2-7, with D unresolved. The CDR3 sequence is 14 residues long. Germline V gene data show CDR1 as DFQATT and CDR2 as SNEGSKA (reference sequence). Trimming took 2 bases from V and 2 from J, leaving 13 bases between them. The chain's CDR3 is CSARRTAATYEQYF. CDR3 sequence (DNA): TGCAGTGCTAGAAGAACAGCCGCCACCTACGAGCAGTACTTC.

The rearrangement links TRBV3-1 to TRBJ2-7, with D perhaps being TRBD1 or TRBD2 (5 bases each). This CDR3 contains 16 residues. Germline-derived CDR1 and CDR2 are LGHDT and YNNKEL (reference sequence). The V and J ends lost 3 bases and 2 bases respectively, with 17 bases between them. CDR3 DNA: TGTGCCAGCAGCCAGTTGGGACGGCGACTGACCTACGAGCAGTACTTC. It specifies CASSQLGRRLTYEQYF.

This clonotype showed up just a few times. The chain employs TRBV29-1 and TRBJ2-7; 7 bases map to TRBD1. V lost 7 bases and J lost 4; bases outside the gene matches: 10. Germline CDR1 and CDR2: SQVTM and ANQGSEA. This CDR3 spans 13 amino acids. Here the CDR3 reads CSARQGVAYEQYF. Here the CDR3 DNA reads TGCAGCGCTAGACAGGGTGTGGCATACGAGCAGTACTTC.

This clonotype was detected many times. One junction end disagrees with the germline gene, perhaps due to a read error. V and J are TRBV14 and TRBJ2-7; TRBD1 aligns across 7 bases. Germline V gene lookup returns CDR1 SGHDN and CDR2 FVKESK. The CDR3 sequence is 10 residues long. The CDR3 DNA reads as TGTGCCAGCAGCCAAGTCGACAGGGACTTC. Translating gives CASSQVDRDF.

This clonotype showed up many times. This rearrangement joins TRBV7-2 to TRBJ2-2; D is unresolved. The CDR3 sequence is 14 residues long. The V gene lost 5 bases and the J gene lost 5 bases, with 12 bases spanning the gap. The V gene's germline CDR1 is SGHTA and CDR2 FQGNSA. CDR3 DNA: TGTGCCAGCAGCGCCCCCGAAAGGACCGGGGAGCTGTTTTTT. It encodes CASSAPERTGELFF.